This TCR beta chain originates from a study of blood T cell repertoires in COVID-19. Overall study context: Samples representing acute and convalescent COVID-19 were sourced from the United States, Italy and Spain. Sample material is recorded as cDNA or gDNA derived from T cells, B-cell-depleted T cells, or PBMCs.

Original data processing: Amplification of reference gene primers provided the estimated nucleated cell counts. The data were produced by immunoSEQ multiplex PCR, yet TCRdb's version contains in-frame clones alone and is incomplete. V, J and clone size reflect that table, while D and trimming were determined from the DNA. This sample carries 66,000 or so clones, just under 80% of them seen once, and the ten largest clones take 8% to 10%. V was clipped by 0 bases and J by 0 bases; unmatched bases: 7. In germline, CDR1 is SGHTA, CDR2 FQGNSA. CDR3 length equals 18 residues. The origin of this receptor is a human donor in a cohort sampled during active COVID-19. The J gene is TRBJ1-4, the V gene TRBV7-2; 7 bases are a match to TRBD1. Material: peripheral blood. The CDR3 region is CASSLARQGVTTNEKLFF. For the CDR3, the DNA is TGTGCCAGCAGCTTAGCTCGGCAGGGGGTAACAACTAATGAAAAACTGTTTTTT.